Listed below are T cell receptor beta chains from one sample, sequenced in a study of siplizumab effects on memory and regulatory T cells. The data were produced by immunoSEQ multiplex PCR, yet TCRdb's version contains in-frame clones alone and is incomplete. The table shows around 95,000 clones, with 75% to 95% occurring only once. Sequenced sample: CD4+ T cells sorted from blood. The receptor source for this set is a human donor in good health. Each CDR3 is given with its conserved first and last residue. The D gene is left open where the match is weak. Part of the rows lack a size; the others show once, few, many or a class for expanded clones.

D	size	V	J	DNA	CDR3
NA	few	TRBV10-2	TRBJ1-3	TGCGCCAGCAGTACGGACGGCCGTGGAAACACCATATATTTT	CASSTDGRGNTIYF
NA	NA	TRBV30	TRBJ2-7	TGTGCCTGGACCAATGGCCCCGGGCCTACCCCCGCAGAGCAGTACTTC	CAWTNGPGPTPAEQYF
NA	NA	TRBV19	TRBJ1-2	TGTGCCAGTAGTTGGGGGCCAGCTTATGGCTACACCTTC	CASSWGPAYGYTF
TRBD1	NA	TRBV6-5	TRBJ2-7	TGTGCCAGCAGTTACAAAGGCCGACAGGGCCACTACGAGCAGTACTTC	CASSYKGRQGHYEQYF
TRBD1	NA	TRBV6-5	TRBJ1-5	TGTGCCAGCAGTTACGGCAGGGGGAATCAGCCCCAGCATTTT	CASSYGRGNQPQHF
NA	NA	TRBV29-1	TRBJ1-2	TGCAGCGTAACCAGGGGTTATGGCTACACCTTC	CSVTRGYGYTF
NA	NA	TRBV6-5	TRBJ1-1	TGTGCCAGCAGTTACGGATCCCGGAACACTGAAGCTTTCTTT	CASSYGSRNTEAFF
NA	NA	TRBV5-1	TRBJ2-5	TGCGCCAGCAGCGTACCTAGGGAGACCCAGTACTTC	CASSVPRETQYF
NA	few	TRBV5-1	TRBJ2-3	TGCGCCAGCAGCTTCCGGGACCACCGCACAGATACGCAGTATTTT	CASSFRDHRTDTQYF
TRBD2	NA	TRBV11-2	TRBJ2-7	TGTGCCAGCAGAATAGCGGGGTCCTCCTACGAGCAGTACTTC	CASRIAGSSYEQYF
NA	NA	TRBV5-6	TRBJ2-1	TGTGCCAGCAGCTTGACAGGCCTCTCCTACAATGAGCAGTTCTTC	CASSLTGLSYNEQFF
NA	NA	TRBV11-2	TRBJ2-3	TGTGCCAGCAGCTTAGGTCGTAGTCAGGGTACAGATACGCAGTATTTT	CASSLGRSQGTDTQYF
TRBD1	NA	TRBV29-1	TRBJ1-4	TGCAGCGTTGTGCGAGGGACAGTCAATGAAAAACTGTTTTTT	CSVVRGTVNEKLFF
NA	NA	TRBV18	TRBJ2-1	TGTGCCAGCTCAATAGCTAGCGAGGGCGAGCAGTTCTTC	CASSIASEGEQFF
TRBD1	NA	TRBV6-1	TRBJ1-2	TGTGCCAGCAGTGAACAGGGGGCAAACTATGGCTACACCTTC	CASSEQGANYGYTF
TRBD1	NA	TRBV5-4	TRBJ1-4	TGTGCCAGCAGCCAACAGGGGGCGGATAATGAAAAACTGTTTTTT	CASSQQGADNEKLFF
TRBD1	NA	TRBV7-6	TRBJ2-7	TGTGCCAGCAGCCCGAATATCTACCTCCCCGGGACAGGGGGCCCCTCTGGGCAGTACTTC	CASSPNIYLPGTGGPSGQYF
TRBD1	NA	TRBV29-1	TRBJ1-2	TGCAGCGTTGAGGGGGACAGGGATGGCTACACCTTC	CSVEGDRDGYTF
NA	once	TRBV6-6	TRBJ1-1	TGTGCCAGCAGACAGACAGAGAACACTGAAGCTTTCTTT	CASRQTENTEAFF
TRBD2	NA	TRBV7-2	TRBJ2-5	TGTGCCAGCAGCTTAGGGGCGGGGGAGAAAGAGACCCAGTACTTC	CASSLGAGEKETQYF
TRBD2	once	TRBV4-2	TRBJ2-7	TGTGCCAGCAGCCAGGGATTTAGCGGGGACCCTAGCTACGAGCAGTACTTC	CASSQGFSGDPSYEQYF
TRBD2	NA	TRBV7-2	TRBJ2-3	TGTGCCAGCAGCGCCACTAGCGGGGGGGGTCGCACAGATACGCAGTATTTT	CASSATSGGGRTDTQYF
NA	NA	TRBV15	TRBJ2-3	TGTGCCACCAGCAGAGAAAGCCCGGTCTGGGGAGCCAAACCAGATACGCAGTATTTT	CATSRESPVWGAKPDTQYF
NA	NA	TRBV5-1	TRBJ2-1	TGCGCCAGCCGAAAAGATGGCGGGAACCTCAATGAGCAGTTCTTC	CASRKDGGNLNEQFF
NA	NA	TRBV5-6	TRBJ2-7	TGTGCCAGCAGCCTGGACAGGGGGATAGGGACTAGCTCTTCCGAGCAGTACTTC	CASSLDRGIGTSSSEQYF
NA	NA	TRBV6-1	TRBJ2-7	TGTGCCACCCAGCGGAAGGTTTCCTACGAGCAGTACTTC	CATQRKVSYEQYF
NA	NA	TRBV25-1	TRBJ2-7	TGTGCCAGCAGTGAATCCCTAGCTGGCTACGAGCAGTACTTC	CASSESLAGYEQYF
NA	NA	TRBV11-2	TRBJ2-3	TGTGCCAGCAGCTTAAGTTGGGTCACAGATACGCAGTATTTT	CASSLSWVTDTQYF